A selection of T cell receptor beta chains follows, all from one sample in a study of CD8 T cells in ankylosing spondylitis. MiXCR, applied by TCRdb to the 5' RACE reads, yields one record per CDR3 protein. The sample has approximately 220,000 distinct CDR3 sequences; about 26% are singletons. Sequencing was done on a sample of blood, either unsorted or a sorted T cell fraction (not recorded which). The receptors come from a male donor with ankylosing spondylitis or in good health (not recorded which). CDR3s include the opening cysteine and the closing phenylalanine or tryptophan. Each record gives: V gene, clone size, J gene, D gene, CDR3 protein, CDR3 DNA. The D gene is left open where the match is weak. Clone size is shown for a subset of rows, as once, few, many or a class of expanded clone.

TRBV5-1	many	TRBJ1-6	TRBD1	CASSSRTGGNSPLHF	TGCGCCAGCAGCTCCCGGACAGGGGGGAATTCACCCCTCCACTTT
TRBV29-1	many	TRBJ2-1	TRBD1	CSASGTGGYNEQFF	TGCAGCGCCTCCGGGACAGGGGGCTACAATGAGCAGTTCTTC
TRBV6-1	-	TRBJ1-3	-	CASRLDQRVSGNTIYF	TGTGCCAGCAGACTGGACCAACGAGTCTCTGGAAACACCATATATTTT
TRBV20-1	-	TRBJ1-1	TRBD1	CSARPGGSDTEAFF	TGCAGTGCTCGCCCAGGGGGCTCGGACACTGAAGCTTTCTTT
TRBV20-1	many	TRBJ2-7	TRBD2	CSAPSGSRREQYF	TGCAGTGCCCCTAGCGGGAGTCGCCGGGAGCAGTACTTC
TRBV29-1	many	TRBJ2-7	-	CSVVTDSYEQYF	TGCAGCGTTGTTACAGACTCCTACGAGCAGTACTTC
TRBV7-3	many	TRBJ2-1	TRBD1	CASSFTGADEQFF	TGTGCCAGCAGCTTCACAGGGGCGGATGAGCAGTTCTTC
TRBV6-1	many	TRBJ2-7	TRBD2	CASRGLSGKGEQYF	TGTGCCAGCCGAGGCCTAAGCGGGAAGGGCGAGCAGTACTTC
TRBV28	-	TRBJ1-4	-	CASGQAEKLFF	TGTGCCAGCGGGCAGGCTGAAAAACTGTTTTTT
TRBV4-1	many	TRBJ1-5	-	CASSQERDQPQHF	TGCGCCAGCAGCCAAGAACGAGACCAGCCCCAGCATTTT